The 9 T cell receptor beta chains below all came from one sample that was sequenced in a study of blood T cell repertoires in COVID-19. The assay was immunoSEQ multiplex PCR, and TCRdb's table has in-frame clones only and misses some. The sample contains roughly 180,000 clones, about 86% of which appear only once. Sequenced material: peripheral blood. These receptors were obtained from a man in his 60s with acute or convalescent COVID-19.

The rearrangement links TRBV5-1 to TRBJ2-7; no reliable D call. The CDR3 length is 18 residues. Trimming left V 0 bases short and J 0 bases short, with 19 bases between. CDR1 and CDR2 from the germline V gene are SGHRS and YFSETQ. The CDR3 loop reads CASSLAPVAPPSSYEQYF. As DNA, the CDR3 is TGCGCCAGCAGCTTGGCCCCCGTGGCACCTCCCAGCTCCTACGAGCAGTACTTC.

CDR3: CASSAGTGGSNQPQHF. The CDR3, as DNA: TGCGCCAGCAGCGCCGGGACAGGGGGAAGCAATCAGCCCCAGCATTTT. J is TRBJ1-5 and V is TRBV5-1; TRBD1 matches 11 bases. Germline V gene sequence: CDR1 SGHRS, CDR2 YFSETQ. Trimming cost V 4 bases and J 1 base; bases outside gene matches: 4. This CDR3 is built from 16 residues.

V and J are TRBV9 and TRBJ2-7; no clear D gene. The germline gives CDR1 SGDLS, CDR2 YYNGEE. The CDR3 has 14 amino acids. V was clipped by 0 bases and J by 1 base, with 8 bases between them. The DNA of the CDR3 is TGTGCCAGCAGCGTAGGAGTTAGATCCTACGAGCAGTACTTC. It yields the protein CASSVGVRSYEQYF.

The chain combines TRBV5-1 with TRBJ1-3; maybe TRBD1 (5 bases). Germline CDR1 reads SGHRS; CDR2 reads YFSETQ. The CDR3 sequence is 16 residues long. Trimming cost V 4 bases and J 0 bases, with 14 bases left between them. The CDR3 loop is CASSPGLESSGNTIYF. The CDR3 nucleotides are TGCGCCAGCAGCCCGGGACTCGAGAGCTCTGGAAACACCATATATTTT.

The CDR3 bases are TGTGCCAGTGGACAGCTCTACGAGCAGTACTTC. It yields the protein CASGQLYEQYF. The chain has TRBV6-5 and TRBJ2-7; D might be TRBD1 (6 bases). There are 11 residues in the CDR3. V was clipped by 9 bases and J by 3 bases, with 9 bases between them. From germline, CDR1 is MNHEY and CDR2 SVGAGI.

This clone was detected ten times or more. The chain is built from TRBV19 and TRBJ1-4; D ambiguous. Trimming removed 9 bases from V and 8 bases from J, with 19 bases in between. CDR3 length: 14 residues. Germline V gene lookup returns CDR1 LNHDA and CDR2 SQIVND (reference sequence). The CDR3 here is CASGVVGDGEKLFF. CDR3 in DNA: TGTGCCAGCGGGGTGGTCGGGGATGGGGAAAAACTGTTTTTT.

Worth noting for this clone: Other DNA sequences of this sample code for an identical CDR3. This rearrangement joins TRBV5-1 to TRBJ1-3; D perhaps matches TRBD1 (5 bases). The V gene lost 2 bases and the J gene lost 1 base, with 7 bases spanning the gap. Per the germline V gene, CDR1 is SGHRS and CDR2 is YFSETQ. This CDR3 contains 14 residues. CDR3: CASSFGGSGNTIYF. In DNA, the CDR3 is TGCGCCAGCAGCTTTGGGGGGTCTGGAAACACCATATATTTT.

This clone was seen only a few times. V gene TRBV28 combines with J gene TRBJ1-5; D gene ambiguous. This CDR3 is built from 17 residues. Germline values: CDR1 MDHEN, CDR2 SYDVKM. Deletions cut 3 bases from V and 2 bases from J, with 17 bases between. The chain's CDR3 is CASSFSPLPRGNQPQHF. In DNA form, the CDR3 reads TGTGCCAGCAGTTTCAGCCCCCTTCCGAGGGGCAATCAGCCCCAGCATTTT.

This chain joins TRBV27 and TRBJ2-7; a weak D match, TRBD2 (5 bases). CDR1 is MNHEY, CDR2 SMNVEV, per germline (reference sequence). The CDR3 covers 15 residues. Trimming took off 3 bases at V and 3 bases at J, with 15 bases between the two ends. CDR3 in DNA: TGTGCCAGCAGTTTCGCCCCCCCGGGGTACTACGAGCAGTACTTC. Its protein is CASSFAPPGYYEQYF.